One and the same sample provided the 18 T cell receptor beta chains below, sequenced in a study of cytomegalovirus exposure and HLA in healthy donors. PCR employed 60 Vbeta and 13 Jbeta primers. Using immunoSEQ multiplex PCR, the repertoire was profiled, and TCRdb retains in-frame clones only, with some absent. The sample has roughly 110,000 clones. Sequencing was done on a sample of PBMCs. The receptors shown here come from a man between 25 and 39 years old in good health and CMV-seronegative.

The chain couples TRBV5-4 to TRBJ2-2; D might be TRBD1 (5 bases). Germline V gene sequence: CDR1 SGHNT, CDR2 YYREEE (reference sequence). This CDR3 contains 15 residues. V was shortened by 4 bases and J by 3 bases, with 13 bases between the two germline ends. Here the CDR3 reads CASSRLKGDTGELFF. CDR3 coding DNA: TGTGCCAGCAGCCGACTTAAAGGGGACACCGGGGAGCTGTTTTTT.

The V call is TRBV4-3, the J call TRBJ2-3, with TRBD1 as a possible D gene (5 bases). Germline lookup yields CDR1 LGHNA and CDR2 YSLEER. This CDR3 has 14 amino acids. Trimming pared 0 bases from V and 10 bases from J, leaving 14 bases between. The CDR3 region is CASSQEPRVGAQYF. The CDR3 nucleotides are TGCGCCAGCAGCCAAGAACCCCGCGTAGGGGCGCAGTATTTT.

This chain joins TRBV5-1 and TRBJ1-6; the D is unclear. The CDR3 consists of 16 residues. V was clipped by 0 bases and J by 4 bases, with 11 bases between them. The germline V gene has CDR1 SGHRS and CDR2 YFSETQ. The CDR3, as DNA: TGCGCCAGCAGCTTGGACGGCAGGCCTTATAATTCACCCCTCCACTTT. Protein: CASSLDGRPYNSPLHF.

The rearrangement joins TRBV18 to TRBJ2-7, with D tentatively TRBD1 (6 bases). The CDR3 is 12 residues long. Germline V gene data show CDR1 as KGHSH and CDR2 as LQKENI. V was shortened by 2 bases and J by 4 bases, with 6 bases between the two germline ends. The CDR3 region is CASSPTGYEQYF. As DNA, the CDR3 is TGTGCCAGCTCACCAACAGGGTACGAGCAGTACTTC.

The V call is TRBV7-9, the J call TRBJ2-5; weak D call: TRBD1 (6 bases). Between the trimmed V and J ends, which lost 2 bases and 2 bases, there was a span of 15 bases. Germline V lookup: CDR1 SEHNR, CDR2 FQNEAQ (reference sequence). There are 16 residues in the CDR3. The DNA for the CDR3 is TGTGCCAGCAGCTTATCTATAGGGACACTTCAAGAGACCCAGTACTTC. This encodes CASSLSIGTLQETQYF. Based on the CDR3 plus reference TRBV7-9 and TRBJ2-5, the full variable domain is DTGVSQNPRHKITKRGQNVTFRCDPISEHNRLYWYRQTLGQGPEFLTYFQNEAQLEKSRLLSDRFSAERPKGSFSTLEIQRTEQGDSAMYLCASSLSIGTLQETQYFGPGTRLLVL.

J is TRBJ2-2 and V is TRBV7-2; 14 nucleotides agree with TRBD2. V lost 5 bases to trimming and J lost 9 bases; unmatched junction nucleotides: 17. CDR3 size: 19 residues. Germline-derived CDR1 and CDR2 are SGHTA and FQGNSA. Here the CDR3 reads CASSPSRLAGGEHRRELFF. CDR3 nucleotides: TGTGCCAGCAGCCCTAGTAGACTAGCGGGGGGGGAGCACCGGAGGGAGCTGTTTTTT.

The rearrangement links TRBV6-1 to TRBJ1-4; 9 bases agree with TRBD1. The CDR3 is 13 residues long. Unmatched junction bases numbered 6, after V lost 10 bases and J lost 6 bases. CDR1 and CDR2 (germline): MNHNS, SASEGT. CDR3 sequence: CATKYRGHEKLFF. The CDR3 DNA reads as TGTGCCACCAAATACAGGGGGCATGAAAAACTGTTTTTT.

V and J are TRBV11-3 and TRBJ2-5; tentatively, D is TRBD2 (5 bases). The DNA end is a closer match to TRBJ2-7, so the J assignment may be wrong. This CDR3 comprises 16 residues. Germline CDR1 reads SGHNT; CDR2 reads YENEEA. This CDR3 is CASSLPLRPAGYEQYF. The DNA for the CDR3 is TGTGCCAGCAGCTTACCATTACGACCGGCGGGCTACGAGCAGTACTTC.

This sequence joins TRBV7-2 and TRBJ2-3; 9 nucleotides line up with TRBD2. Germline-derived CDR1 and CDR2 are SGHTA and FQGNSA. The CDR3 contains 19 residues. V lost 1 base and J lost 3; bases outside the gene matches: 14. The CDR3 loop is CASSLVAVGRGGGTDTQYF. Written as DNA, the CDR3 is TGTGCCAGCAGCTTAGTCGCAGTGGGGCGGGGGGGCGGTACAGATACGCAGTATTTT.

As to this clone: Other DNA sequences in the sample encode the same CDR3. V and J are TRBV10-3 and TRBJ1-2; D not certain. This CDR3 is built from 13 residues. With 6 bases removed from V and 3 bases from J, the gap between germline ends came to 11 bases. Per the germline V gene, CDR1 is ENHRY and CDR2 is SYGVKD. The CDR3 nucleotides read TGTGCCATCAGCGAGACCGGAGACTATGGCTACACCTTC. Translating it yields CAISETGDYGYTF.

The rearrangement uses TRBV5-1 and TRBJ1-6, with D possibly being TRBD1 (6 bases). The germline gives CDR1 SGHRS, CDR2 YFSETQ. The CDR3 consists of 14 residues. V was clipped by 4 bases and J by 8 bases, with 13 bases between them. CDR3 amino acids: CASSETGKDSPLHF. DNA for the CDR3: TGCGCCAGCAGCGAGACAGGAAAGGATTCACCCCTCCACTTT.

The chain combines TRBV11-2 with TRBJ1-6; TRBD1 matches at 8 bases. V gave up 3 bases and J gave up 10 bases; unmatched junction bases: 5. The germline CDR1 and CDR2 sequences are SGHAT and FQNNGV. The CDR3 extends over 14 amino acids. The CDR3 loop is CASSFGQGRSPLHF. The CDR3 DNA sequence: TGTGCCAGCAGCTTCGGACAGGGTAGATCACCCCTCCACTTT. Filled out from reference TRBV11-2 and TRBJ1-6, the complete variable domain reads EAGVAQSPRYKIIEKRQSVAFWCNPISGHATLYWYQQILGQGPKLLIQFQNNGVVDDSQLPKDRFSAERLKGVDSTLKIQPAKLEDSAVYLCASSFGQGRSPLHFGNGTRLTVT.

The CDR3, as DNA: TGTGCCAGCAGCTTAGACATCGACAGGGGGTATGGTGGCTACACCTTC. It is translated as CASSLDIDRGYGGYTF. This chain links TRBV7-2 with TRBJ1-2, with 9 bases that match TRBD1. Per germline, CDR1 SGHTA and CDR2 FQGNSA. This CDR3 is built from 16 residues. Unmatched junction bases numbered 10, after V lost 1 base and J lost 7 bases.

The CDR3 region has the DNA TGTGCCACCAGCAGAGATCTAGGGCTGGCGGGGGGAAACACCATATATTTT. Protein: CATSRDLGLAGGNTIYF. The chain links TRBV15 to TRBJ1-3, with D unresolved. Germline CDR1 reads LNHNV; CDR2 reads YYDKDF (reference sequence). The CDR3 is made up of 17 amino acids. Trimming pared 0 bases from V and 4 bases from J, leaving 16 bases between.

The chain links TRBV7-8 to TRBJ2-5; 13 bases line up with TRBD2. The CDR3 is 15 amino acids. The ends lost 2 bases at V and 3 bases at J; junction bases unmatched: 0. Germline CDR1 reads SGHVS; CDR2 reads FQNEAQ. Here the CDR3 DNA reads TGTGCCAGCAGCTTAACTAGCGGGGGGGAAGAGACCCAGTACTTC. Amino acid sequence: CASSLTSGGEETQYF.

The CDR3 loop reads CAISEGQGQDFEKLFF. CDR3 in DNA: TGTGCCATCAGTGAGGGACAGGGACAAGATTTTGAAAAACTGTTTTTT. The V and J genes are TRBV10-3 and TRBJ1-4; 8 bases are a match to TRBD1. The CDR3 totals 16 residues. Germline V gives CDR1 ENHRY, CDR2 SYGVKD. With 2 bases clipped from V and 7 bases from J, the junction kept 9 bases outside the gene matches.

The chain employs TRBV6-1 and TRBJ1-4; 7 bases are shared with TRBD1. The CDR3 covers 13 residues. The V and J ends lost 10 bases and 5 bases, in that order; junction bases with no gene match: 7. The germline V gene has CDR1 MNHNS and CDR2 SASEGT. The CDR3 is CATRTGQNEKLFF. The CDR3, as DNA: TGTGCCACCCGGACAGGACAAAATGAAAAACTGTTTTTT.

The chain uses TRBV7-2 and TRBJ1-6, with TRBD1 matching over 7 bases. Germline V gene lookup returns CDR1 SGHTA and CDR2 FQGNSA. The J segment lost 10 bases and the V segment lost 1 base, leaving 10 bases of the junction unmatched. The CDR3 runs 16 residues. The CDR3 region has the DNA TGTGCCAGCAGCTTAGGGACAGGCCCCCCTAAGTCACCCCTCCACTTT. It encodes CASSLGTGPPKSPLHF.